This TCR beta chain was observed in a study of tumor and adjacent non-tumor tissue in lung cancer. Study observations and caveats: Compared with tumor, normal lung showed significantly lower TCR diversity.

This sample's RNA came from whole unsorted tissue. With regard to this clonotype: Its matching antigen is unknown. A junction boundary mismatches the germline segment, possibly from a read error.

A modified ARM-PCR protocol with three rounds of nested PCR amplified TCRbeta. MiXCR, applied by TCRdb to the multiplex PCR reads, yields one record per CDR3 protein. The sample gives 120,000 or so distinct CDR3 sequences, around three fifths of which show up once; 13% is in the top ten. The CDR3 runs to 15 residues. Germline V gene sequence: CDR1 MGHRA, CDR2 YSYEKL. The chain employs TRBV4-1 and TRBJ1-5; D not certain. This TCR derives from a man younger than 45 with non-small cell lung cancer. The source material was lung tumor tissue. The CDR3 reads CDSIQEPKEGQPQHF. CDR3 DNA: TGCGACAGCATCCAAGAGCCCAAAGAAGGTCAGCCCCAGCATTTT.